Each of the 4 T cell receptor beta chains below was sequenced from the same sample in a study of T cells in localized non-small cell lung cancer. Only in-frame clones appear in the TCRdb table, and some are missing; sequencing was by immunoSEQ multiplex PCR. The sample lists over 3,500 clones, roughly 29% seen once, with roughly 12% in the top ten. Source: normal lung tissue next to the tumor, taken before any cancer treatment. Every receptor here comes from a male donor at least 60 years old with stage III lung adenocarcinoma.

This chain connects TRBV29-1 to TRBJ1-4; 7 bases agree with TRBD1. Per the germline V gene, CDR1 is SQVTM and CDR2 is ANQGSEA. CDR3 length: 15 amino acids. The junction had 10 bases not matched to a gene; V was cut back by 4 bases and J by 5 bases. CDR3 protein: CSVATGTVENEKLFF. CDR3 in DNA: TGCAGCGTTGCAACAGGGACAGTTGAGAATGAAAAACTGTTTTTT.

In this sample, this clone turned up a few times. The V gene is TRBV10-3, the J gene TRBJ1-5, with D uncertain. The V gene lost 10 bases and the J gene lost 0 bases, with 10 bases spanning the gap. Per the germline V gene, CDR1 is ENHRY and CDR2 is SYGVKD. The CDR3 consists of 13 residues. DNA for the CDR3: TGTGCCACAATGGACTATAGCAATCAGCCCCAGCATTTT. Translation: CATMDYSNQPQHF.

This clone has more than one count but fewer than ten. This rearrangement joins TRBV6-8 to TRBJ2-4, with TRBD2 matching over 8 bases. The germline V gene has CDR1 MNHGY and CDR2 SAAAGT. CDR3 length equals 18 residues. J was trimmed by 1 base and V by 2 bases; bases with no gene match: 10. In DNA, the CDR3 is TGTGCCAGCAGTTACGGTCGAGCGGGAGAGTATGCCAAAAACATTCAGTACTTC. Its protein is CASSYGRAGEYAKNIQYF.

This rearrangement joins TRBV23-1 to TRBJ1-4, with a possible D match to TRBD1 (5 bases). TRBV23-1 is reported as an ORF; its role is uncertain. Trimming took off 6 bases at V and 12 bases at J, with 17 bases between the two ends. CDR3 length equals 13 residues. The CDR3 DNA follows: TGCGCCAGCAGCCAACATAACAGGATAGAACTGTTTTTT. Its translation: CASSQHNRIELFF.